This T cell receptor (beta chain) was recorded in a study of blood T cell repertoires in COVID-19. Trimming left V 2 bases short and J 6 bases short, with 11 bases between. Germline-derived CDR1 and CDR2 are SGHAT and FQNNGV. The CDR3 is 14 residues long. Methods used by the authors: How many nucleated cells were present was estimated from reference gene primer amplification. Only in-frame clones appear in the TCRdb table, and some are missing; sequencing was by immunoSEQ multiplex PCR. V, J and clone size were drawn from that table, and D and trimming were deduced from the DNA. This sample has tens of thousands of clones, with 70% to 90% found just once.

This chain connects TRBV11-2 to TRBJ2-1; tentatively, D is TRBD1 (5 bases). The sequenced sample was peripheral blood. The sequence derives from a human donor in a cohort sampled during active COVID-19. The CDR3, as DNA: TGTGCCAGCAGCTTAAACAGGAACCGCAATGAGCAGTTCTTC. This gives the protein CASSLNRNRNEQFF.